This T cell receptor beta chain was identified in a study of shared clonotypes between healthy human individuals. The CDR3 covers 13 residues. Germline CDR1 SGHRS, CDR2 YFSETQ. With V trimmed by 4 bases and J by 3 bases, 3 bases remained unmatched. The data were produced by immunoSEQ multiplex PCR, yet TCRdb's version contains in-frame clones alone and is incomplete. The data show roughly 660,000 clones, 90% seen once. V is TRBV5-1 and J is TRBJ2-7, with 8 bases aligning to TRBD2. The clonotype originates from a man aged 18 to 30 in good health. Some clones in this sample may be carry-over from other donors' samples. Sequencing was carried out using memory CD8+ T cells from PBMCs. Subset noted: CD45RO+ cells pooled with CCR7-negative TemRA cells. This CDR3 is CASSPGGHYEQYF. As DNA, the CDR3 is TGCGCCAGCAGCCCGGGAGGGCACTACGAGCAGTACTTC. The whole variable domain, remainder taken from reference TRBV5-1 and TRBJ2-7, is KAGVTQTPRYLIKTRGQQVTLSCSPISGHRSVSWYQQTPGQGLQFLFEYFSETQRNKGNFPGRFSGRQFSNSRSEMNVSTLELGDSALYLCASSPGGHYEQYFGPGTRLTVT.